This TCR beta chain was documented in a study of blood T cell repertoires in COVID-19. Sequencing was performed with immunoSEQ multiplex PCR; in TCRdb, only in-frame clones are kept and a portion is missing. Of approximately 250,000 clones in the sample, 85% were seen once. Trimming took off 3 bases at V and 3 bases at J, with 8 bases between the two ends. This CDR3 has 13 residues. From germline, CDR1 is MNHNS and CDR2 SASEGT. This clone was counted once. The rearrangement uses TRBV6-1 and TRBJ1-1; possibly TRBD1 for D (5 bases). The sequence was collected from a woman in her forties or fifties with acute COVID-19. The sample comprised PBMCs or T cells enriched from blood (not recorded which). CDR3 bases: TGTGCCAGCAGTGACAGGGATCACACTGAAGCTTTCTTT. It translates to CASSDRDHTEAFF.